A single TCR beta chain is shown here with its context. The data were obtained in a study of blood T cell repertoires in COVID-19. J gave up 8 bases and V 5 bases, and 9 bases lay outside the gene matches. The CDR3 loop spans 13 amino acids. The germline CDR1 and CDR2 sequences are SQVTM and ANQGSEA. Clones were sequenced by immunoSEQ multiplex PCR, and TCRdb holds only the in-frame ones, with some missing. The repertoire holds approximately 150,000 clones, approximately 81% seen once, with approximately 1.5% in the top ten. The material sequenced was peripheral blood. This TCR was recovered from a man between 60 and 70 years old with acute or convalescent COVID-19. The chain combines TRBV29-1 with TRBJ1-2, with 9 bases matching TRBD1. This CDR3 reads CSVWTGDVGGYTF. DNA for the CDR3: TGCAGCGTTTGGACAGGGGACGTTGGAGGCTACACCTTC.